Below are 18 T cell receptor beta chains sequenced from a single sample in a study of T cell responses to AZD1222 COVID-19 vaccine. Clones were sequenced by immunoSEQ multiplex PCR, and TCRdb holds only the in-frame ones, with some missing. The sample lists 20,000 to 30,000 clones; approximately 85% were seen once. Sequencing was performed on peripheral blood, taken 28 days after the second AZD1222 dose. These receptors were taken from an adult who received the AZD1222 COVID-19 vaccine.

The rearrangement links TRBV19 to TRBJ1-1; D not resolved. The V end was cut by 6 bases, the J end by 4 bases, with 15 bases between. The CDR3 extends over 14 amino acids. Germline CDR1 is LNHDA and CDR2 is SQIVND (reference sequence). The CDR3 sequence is CASRGLGRSTEAFF. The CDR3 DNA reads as TGTGCCAGTAGGGGGTTAGGGCGATCCACTGAAGCTTTCTTT.

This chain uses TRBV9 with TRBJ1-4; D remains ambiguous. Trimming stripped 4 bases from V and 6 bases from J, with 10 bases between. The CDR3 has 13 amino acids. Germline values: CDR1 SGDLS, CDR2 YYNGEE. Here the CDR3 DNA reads TGTGCCAGCAGCACTGAGAATGATGAAAAACTGTTTTTT. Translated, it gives CASSTENDEKLFF. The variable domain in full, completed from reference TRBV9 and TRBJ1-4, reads DSGVTQTPKHLITATGQRVTLRCSPRSGDLSVYWYQQSLDQGLQFLIQYYNGEERAKGNILERFSAQQFPDLHSELNLSSLELGDSALYFCASSTENDEKLFFGSGTQLSVL.

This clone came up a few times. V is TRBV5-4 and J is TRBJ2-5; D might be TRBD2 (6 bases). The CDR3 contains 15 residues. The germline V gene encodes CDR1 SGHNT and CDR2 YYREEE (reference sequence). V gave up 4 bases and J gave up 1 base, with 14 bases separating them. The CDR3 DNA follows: TGTGCCAGCAGCAACCGAAGGAGGGGCCAAGAGACCCAGTACTTC. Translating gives CASSNRRRGQETQYF.

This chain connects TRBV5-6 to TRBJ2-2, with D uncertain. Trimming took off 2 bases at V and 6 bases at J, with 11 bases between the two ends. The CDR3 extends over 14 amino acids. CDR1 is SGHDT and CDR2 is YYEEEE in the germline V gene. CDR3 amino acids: CASSFLDKPGELFF. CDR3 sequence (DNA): TGTGCCAGCAGCTTCCTAGATAAGCCCGGGGAGCTGTTTTTT.

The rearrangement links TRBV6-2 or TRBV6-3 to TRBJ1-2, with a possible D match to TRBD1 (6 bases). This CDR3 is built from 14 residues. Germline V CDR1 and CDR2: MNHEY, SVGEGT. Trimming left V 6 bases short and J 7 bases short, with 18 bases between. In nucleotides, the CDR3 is TGTGCCAGCAGCTATACCGGGACAATAGCTGGCTACACCTTC. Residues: CASSYTGTIAGYTF.

CDR3 in DNA: TGCGCCACAGCCCAGGGGACTACTAACACCGGGGAGCTGTTTTTT. This translates into CATAQGTTNTGELFF. The chain is built from TRBV5-1 and TRBJ2-2, with a possible D match to TRBD2 (7 bases). Between the trimmed V and J ends, which lost 9 bases and 2 bases, there was a span of 17 bases. The CDR3 length is 15 residues. Germline CDR1 SGHRS, CDR2 YFSETQ.

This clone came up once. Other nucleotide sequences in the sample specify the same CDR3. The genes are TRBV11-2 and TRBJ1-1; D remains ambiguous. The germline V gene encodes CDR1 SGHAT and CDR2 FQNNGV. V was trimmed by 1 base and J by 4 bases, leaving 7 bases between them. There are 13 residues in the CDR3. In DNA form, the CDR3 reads TGTGCCAGCAGCTTAGGGGAGGGCACTGAAGCTTTCTTT. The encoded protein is CASSLGEGTEAFF.

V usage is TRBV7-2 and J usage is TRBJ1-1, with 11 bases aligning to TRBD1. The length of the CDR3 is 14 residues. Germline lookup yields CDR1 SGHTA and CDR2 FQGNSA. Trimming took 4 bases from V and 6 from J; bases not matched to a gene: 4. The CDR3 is CASSSDRGRAEAFF. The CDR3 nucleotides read TGTGCCAGCAGCTCGGACAGGGGGCGTGCTGAAGCTTTCTTT.

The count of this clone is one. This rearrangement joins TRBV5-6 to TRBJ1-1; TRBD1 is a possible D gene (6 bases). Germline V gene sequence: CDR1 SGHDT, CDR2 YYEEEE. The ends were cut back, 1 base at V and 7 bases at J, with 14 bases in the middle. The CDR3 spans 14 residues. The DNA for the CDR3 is TGTGCCAGCAGCTTGAAATACGGGGGCGGTGAAGCTTTCTTT. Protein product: CASSLKYGGGEAFF.

This CDR3 is CASSVGSGGPDTQYF. Here the CDR3 DNA reads TGTGCCAGCAGCGTAGGGTCAGGGGGCCCAGATACGCAGTATTTT. This chain uses TRBV9 with TRBJ2-3; 8 bases are a match to TRBD1. Germline assignment: CDR1 SGDLS and CDR2 YYNGEE. There are 15 residues in the CDR3. With 0 bases clipped from V and 4 bases from J, the junction kept 4 bases outside the gene matches.

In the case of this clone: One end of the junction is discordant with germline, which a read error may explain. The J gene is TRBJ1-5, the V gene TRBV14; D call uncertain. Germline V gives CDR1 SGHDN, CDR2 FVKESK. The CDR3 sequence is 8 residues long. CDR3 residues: CASSQRDF. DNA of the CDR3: TGTGCCAGCAGCCAACGGGATTTT.

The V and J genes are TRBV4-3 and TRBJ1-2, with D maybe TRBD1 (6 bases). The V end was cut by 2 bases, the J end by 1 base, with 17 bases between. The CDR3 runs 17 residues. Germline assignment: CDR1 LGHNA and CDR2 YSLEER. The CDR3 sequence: CASSQKTVGQLNYGYTF. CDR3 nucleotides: TGCGCCAGCAGCCAAAAGACCGTTGGACAGCTTAACTATGGCTACACCTTC.

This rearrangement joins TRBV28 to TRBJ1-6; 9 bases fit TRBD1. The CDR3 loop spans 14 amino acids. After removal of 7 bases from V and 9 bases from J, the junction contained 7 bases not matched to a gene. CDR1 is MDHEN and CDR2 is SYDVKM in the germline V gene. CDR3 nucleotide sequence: TGTGCCAGCACCCAGGGACAGGGAGGTTCACCCCTCCACTTT. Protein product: CASTQGQGGSPLHF. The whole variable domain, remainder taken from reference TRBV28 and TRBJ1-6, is DVKVTQSSRYLVKRTGEKVFLECVQDMDHENMFWYRQDPGLGLRLIYFSYDVKMKEKGDIPEGYSVSREKKERFSLILESASTNQTSMYLCASTQGQGGSPLHFGNGTRLTVT.

CDR3 in amino acids: CASSEQGNEQYF. As DNA, the CDR3 is TGCGCCAGCAGTGAACAGGGAAACGAGCAGTACTTC. The gene calls are TRBV10-2 and TRBJ2-7; D possibly corresponds to TRBD1 (6 bases). V was shortened by 3 bases and J by 5 bases, with 8 bases between the two germline ends. Germline loops: CDR1 WSHSY, CDR2 SAAADI. There are 12 residues in the CDR3.

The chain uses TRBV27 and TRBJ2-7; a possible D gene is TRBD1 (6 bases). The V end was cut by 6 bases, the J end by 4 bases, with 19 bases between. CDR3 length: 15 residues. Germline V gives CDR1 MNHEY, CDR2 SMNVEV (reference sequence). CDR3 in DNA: TGTGCCAGCAGCTTGACTTTGGGCAGGGGATACGAGCAGTACTTC. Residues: CASSLTLGRGYEQYF.

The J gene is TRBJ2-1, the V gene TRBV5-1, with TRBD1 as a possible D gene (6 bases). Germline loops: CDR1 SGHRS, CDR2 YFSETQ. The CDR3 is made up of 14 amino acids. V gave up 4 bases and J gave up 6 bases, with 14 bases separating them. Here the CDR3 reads CASSVSPGVNEQFF. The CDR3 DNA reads TGCGCCAGCAGCGTGAGCCCAGGGGTCAATGAGCAGTTCTTC. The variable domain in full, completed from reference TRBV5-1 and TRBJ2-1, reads KAGVTQTPRYLIKTRGQQVTLSCSPISGHRSVSWYQQTPGQGLQFLFEYFSETQRNKGNFPGRFSGRQFSNSRSEMNVSTLELGDSALYLCASSVSPGVNEQFFGPGTRLTVL.

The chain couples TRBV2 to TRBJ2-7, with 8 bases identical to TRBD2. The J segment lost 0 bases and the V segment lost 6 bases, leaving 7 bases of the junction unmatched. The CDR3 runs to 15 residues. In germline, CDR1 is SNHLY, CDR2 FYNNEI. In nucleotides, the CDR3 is TGTGCCAGCAGCGTCTCTAGCGGGTACTCCTACGAGCAGTACTTC. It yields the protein CASSVSSGYSYEQYF.

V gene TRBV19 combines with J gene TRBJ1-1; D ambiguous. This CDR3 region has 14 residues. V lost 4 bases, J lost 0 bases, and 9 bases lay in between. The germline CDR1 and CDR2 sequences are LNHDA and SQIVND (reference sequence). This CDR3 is CASSSPTMNTEAFF. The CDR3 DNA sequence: TGTGCCAGTAGTAGCCCCACAATGAACACTGAAGCTTTCTTT.